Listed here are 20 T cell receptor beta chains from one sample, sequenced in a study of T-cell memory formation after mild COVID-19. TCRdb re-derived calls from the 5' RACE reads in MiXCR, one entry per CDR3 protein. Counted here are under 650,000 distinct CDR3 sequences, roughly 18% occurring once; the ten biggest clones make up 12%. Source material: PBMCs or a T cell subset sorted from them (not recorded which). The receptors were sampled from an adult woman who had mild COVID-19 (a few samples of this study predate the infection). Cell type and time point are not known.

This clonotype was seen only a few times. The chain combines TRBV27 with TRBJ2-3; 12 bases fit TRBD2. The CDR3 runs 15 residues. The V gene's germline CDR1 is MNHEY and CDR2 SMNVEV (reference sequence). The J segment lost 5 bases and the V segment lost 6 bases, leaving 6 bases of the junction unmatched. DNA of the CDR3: TGTGCCAGCAGAGGACTAGCGGGGAGGGAAGATACGCAGTATTTT. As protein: CASRGLAGREDTQYF.

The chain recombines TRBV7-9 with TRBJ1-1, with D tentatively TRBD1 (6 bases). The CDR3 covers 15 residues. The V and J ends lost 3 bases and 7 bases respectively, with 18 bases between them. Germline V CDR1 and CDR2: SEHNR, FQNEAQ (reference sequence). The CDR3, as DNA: TGTGCCAGCAGCTTCGGACAGAGTGGTAACCTTGAAGCTTTCTTT. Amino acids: CASSFGQSGNLEAFF.

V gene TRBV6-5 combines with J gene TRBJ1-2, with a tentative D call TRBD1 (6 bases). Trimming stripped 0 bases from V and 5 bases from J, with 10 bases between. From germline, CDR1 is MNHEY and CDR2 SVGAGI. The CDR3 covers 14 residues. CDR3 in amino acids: CASSYSSTGYGYTF. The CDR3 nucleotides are TGTGCCAGCAGTTACTCGTCGACAGGATATGGCTACACCTTC.

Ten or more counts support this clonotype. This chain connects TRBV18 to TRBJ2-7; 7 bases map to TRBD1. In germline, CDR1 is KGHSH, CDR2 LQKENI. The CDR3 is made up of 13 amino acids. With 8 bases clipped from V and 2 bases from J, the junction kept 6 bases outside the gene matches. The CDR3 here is CASSPGTAYEQYF. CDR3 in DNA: TGTGCCAGCAGCCCGGGGACAGCCTACGAGCAGTACTTC.

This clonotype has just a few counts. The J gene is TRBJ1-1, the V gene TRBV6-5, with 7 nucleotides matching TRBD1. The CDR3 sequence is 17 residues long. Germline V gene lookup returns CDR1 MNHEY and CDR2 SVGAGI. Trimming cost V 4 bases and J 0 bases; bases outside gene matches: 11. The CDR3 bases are TGTGCCAGCAGTTCACTCACTTGGACAGGAATGAACACTGAAGCTTTCTTT. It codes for CASSSLTWTGMNTEAFF.

As DNA, the CDR3 is TGCAGCGTTGTTGTGCCAGGAAAGAAGACAGATACGCAGTATTTT. This translates into CSVVVPGKKTDTQYF. J is TRBJ2-3 and V is TRBV29-1, with D uncertain. Germline V lookup: CDR1 SQVTM, CDR2 ANQGSEA. Between the trimmed V and J ends, which lost 4 bases and 3 bases, there was a span of 17 bases. The CDR3 is made up of 15 amino acids.

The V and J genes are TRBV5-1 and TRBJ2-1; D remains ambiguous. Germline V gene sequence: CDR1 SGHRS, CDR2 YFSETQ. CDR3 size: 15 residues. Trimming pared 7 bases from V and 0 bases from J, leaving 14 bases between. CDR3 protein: CASRPTTLSYNEQFF. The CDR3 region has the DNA TGCGCCAGCCGACCCACTACCCTCTCCTACAATGAGCAGTTCTTC. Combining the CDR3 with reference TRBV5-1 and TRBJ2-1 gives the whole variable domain KAGVTQTPRYLIKTRGQQVTLSCSPISGHRSVSWYQQTPGQGLQFLFEYFSETQRNKGNFPGRFSGRQFSNSRSEMNVSTLELGDSALYLCASRPTTLSYNEQFFGPGTRLTVL.

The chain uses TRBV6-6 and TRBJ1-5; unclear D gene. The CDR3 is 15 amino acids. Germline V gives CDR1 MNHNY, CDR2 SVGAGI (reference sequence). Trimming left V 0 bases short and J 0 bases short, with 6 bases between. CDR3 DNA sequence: TGTGCCAGCAGTTACTCCTCATATAGCAATCAGCCCCAGCATTTT. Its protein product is CASSYSSYSNQPQHF.

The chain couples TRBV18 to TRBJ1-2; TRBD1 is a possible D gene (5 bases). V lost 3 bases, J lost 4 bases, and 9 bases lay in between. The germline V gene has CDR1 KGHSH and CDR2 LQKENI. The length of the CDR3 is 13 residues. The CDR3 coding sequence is TGTGCCAGCTCACCCGAGACAGTCTATGGCTACACCTTC. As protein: CASSPETVYGYTF.

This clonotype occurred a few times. The CDR3 DNA follows: TGTGCCAGCAGGACAGCTAATGAAAAACTGTTTTTT. It codes for CASRTANEKLFF. The chain links TRBV7-9 to TRBJ1-4; a weak D match, TRBD1 (5 bases). The germline gives CDR1 SEHNR, CDR2 FQNEAQ (reference sequence). V was shortened by 6 bases and J by 3 bases, with 5 bases between the two germline ends. CDR3 length equals 12 residues.

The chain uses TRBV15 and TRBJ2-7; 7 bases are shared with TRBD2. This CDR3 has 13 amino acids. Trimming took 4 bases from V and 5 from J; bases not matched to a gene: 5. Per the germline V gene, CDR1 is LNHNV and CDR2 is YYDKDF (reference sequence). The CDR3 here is CATSISGRHEQYF. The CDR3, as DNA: TGTGCCACCAGCATTTCCGGGAGGCACGAGCAGTACTTC.

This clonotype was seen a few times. The CDR3 nucleotides are TGCGCCAGCAGCCAAGTTCTGAGCGGGGGGAGTGATACGCAGTATTTT. The encoded protein is CASSQVLSGGSDTQYF. The rearrangement uses TRBV4-1 and TRBJ2-3; TRBD2 matches 9 bases. The junction had 8 bases not matched to a gene; V was cut back by 1 base and J by 6 bases. The CDR3 is 16 amino acids. Germline V gene sequence: CDR1 MGHRA, CDR2 YSYEKL.

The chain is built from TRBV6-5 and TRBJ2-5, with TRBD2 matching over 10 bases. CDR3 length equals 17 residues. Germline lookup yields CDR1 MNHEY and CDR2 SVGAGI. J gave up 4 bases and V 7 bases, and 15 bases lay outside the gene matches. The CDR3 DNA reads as TGTGCCAGCATCAAGGGGGGTAGCGGGAGGTGGGGAGAGACCCAGTACTTC. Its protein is CASIKGGSGRWGETQYF.

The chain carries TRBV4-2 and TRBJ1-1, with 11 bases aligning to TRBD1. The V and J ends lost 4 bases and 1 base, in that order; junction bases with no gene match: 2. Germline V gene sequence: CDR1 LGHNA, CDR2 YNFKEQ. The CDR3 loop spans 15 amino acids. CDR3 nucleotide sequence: TGTGCCAGCAGCCCGGGACAGGGGGAGAACACTGAAGCTTTCTTT. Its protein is CASSPGQGENTEAFF.

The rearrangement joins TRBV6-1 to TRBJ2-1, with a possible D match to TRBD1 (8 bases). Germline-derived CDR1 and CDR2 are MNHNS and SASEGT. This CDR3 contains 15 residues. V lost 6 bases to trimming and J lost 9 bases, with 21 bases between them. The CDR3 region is CASSLQGGEGGEQFF. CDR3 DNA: TGTGCCAGCAGCTTACAGGGGGGGGAAGGAGGTGAGCAGTTCTTC.

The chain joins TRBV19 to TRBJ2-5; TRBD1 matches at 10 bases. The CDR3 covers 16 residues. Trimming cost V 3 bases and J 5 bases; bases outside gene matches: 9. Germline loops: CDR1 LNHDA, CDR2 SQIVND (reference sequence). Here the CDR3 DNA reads TGTGCCAGTAGTATTCGGTCGGGGGGACAGGGGGAGACCCAGTACTTC. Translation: CASSIRSGGQGETQYF. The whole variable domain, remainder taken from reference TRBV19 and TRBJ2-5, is DGGITQSPKYLFRKEGQNVTLSCEQNLNHDAMYWYRQDPGQGLRLIYYSQIVNDFQKGDIAEGYSVSREKKESFPLTVTSAQKNPTAFYLCASSIRSGGQGETQYFGPGTRLLVL.

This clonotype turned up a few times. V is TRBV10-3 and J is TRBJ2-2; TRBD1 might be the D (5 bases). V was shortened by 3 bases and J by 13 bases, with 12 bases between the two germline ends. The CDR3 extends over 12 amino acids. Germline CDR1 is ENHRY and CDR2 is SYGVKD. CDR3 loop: CAISDRTPLLFF. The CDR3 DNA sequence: TGTGCCATCAGTGACCGGACACCTTTGCTGTTTTTT.

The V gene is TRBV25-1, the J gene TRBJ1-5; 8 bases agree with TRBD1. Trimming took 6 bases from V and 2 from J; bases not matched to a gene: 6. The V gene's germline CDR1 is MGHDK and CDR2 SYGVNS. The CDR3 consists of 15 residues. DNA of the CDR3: TGTGCCAGCAGCGGCCCGGACAGGGGCAATCAGCCCCAGCATTTT. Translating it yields CASSGPDRGNQPQHF.

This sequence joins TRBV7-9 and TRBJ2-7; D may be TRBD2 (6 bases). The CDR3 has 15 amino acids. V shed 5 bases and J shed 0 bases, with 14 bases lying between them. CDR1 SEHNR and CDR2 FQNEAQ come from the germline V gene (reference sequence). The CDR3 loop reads CASSVPGLRSYEQYF. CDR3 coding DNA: TGTGCCAGCAGCGTCCCGGGACTTCGCTCCTACGAGCAGTACTTC.

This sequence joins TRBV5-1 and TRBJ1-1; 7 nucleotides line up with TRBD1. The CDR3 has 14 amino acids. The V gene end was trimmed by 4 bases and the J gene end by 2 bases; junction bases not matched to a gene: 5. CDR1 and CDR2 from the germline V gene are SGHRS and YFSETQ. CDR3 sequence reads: CASSAWDSNTEAFF. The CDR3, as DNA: TGCGCCAGCAGCGCCTGGGACAGTAACACTGAAGCTTTCTTT.